This T cell receptor (beta chain) was recovered during a study of metastatic and nonmetastatic thyroid tumors. Study as a whole: Both malignant and benign thyroid patients supplied peripheral blood and tumor or nodule tissue samples, across which the repertoires of these patients were then compared.

CDR1 and CDR2 from the germline V gene are DFQATT and SNEGSKA (reference sequence). CDR3 length equals 14 residues. V was clipped by 5 bases and J by 2 bases, with 13 bases between them. Patients had received no treatment of any kind before thyroid surgery. As processed by the authors: A classifier for distant metastasis in papillary thyroid cancer was constructed using CDR3 differences observed across clinicopathological groups. TCRdb re-clonotyped the PCR reads via MiXCR. TCRdb's processing, not the authors' own work, is the source of the V and J calls. The sample comprises around 20,000 clones, roughly 23% of which are singletons, and 70% to 75% rests with the top ten.

The chain carries TRBV20-1 and TRBJ1-5; D is possibly TRBD1 (5 bases). Sequenced sample: blood. The sequence derives from a male donor with papillary thyroid cancer or a benign thyroid nodule (not recorded which). Some clones in this sample may be carry-over from other donors' samples. The CDR3 DNA reads as TGCAGTGCTGGGGGGGGAAGGGGCAATCAGCCCCAGCATTTT. It translates to CSAGGGRGNQPQHF.